These T cell receptor beta chains were read from a single sample in a study of regulatory T cells in long-lasting Graves disease. TCRdb itself ran the multiplex PCR reads through MiXCR, one entry per CDR3 protein. Among roughly 450,000 distinct CDR3 sequences listed, 20% to 25% were seen once. The sequenced sample was peripheral blood mononuclear cells (PBMCs), obtained when the disease was refractory, from a patient treated with antithyroid drugs. These receptors were taken from a female donor with Graves disease. The CDR3 runs from the conserved cysteine through the conserved F or W. Fields, in order: V gene, D gene, J gene, clone size, CDR3 protein, CDR3 DNA. D genes are given only for firm matches. Clone size is given for some rows only: seen once, a few or many times, or a class if the clone is expanded.

TRBV20-1	TRBD1	TRBJ2-3	NA	CSAIRTGGETDTQYF	TGCAGTGCTATCCGTACAGGGGGCGAAACAGATACGCAGTATTTT
TRBV28	NA	TRBJ1-5	many	CASSSSQENQPQHF	TGTGCCAGCAGTTCTTCACAGGAGAATCAGCCCCAGCATTTT
TRBV6-2/TRBV6-3	NA	TRBJ1-4	NA	CASSDQVFANEKLFF	TGTGCCAGCAGTGATCAGGTTTTCGCTAATGAAAAACTGTTTTTT
TRBV6-5	TRBD1	TRBJ1-5	many	CASSYRKGGLNQPQHF	TGTGCCAGCAGTTACCGTAAAGGGGGCCTGAATCAGCCCCAGCATTTT
TRBV12-3/TRBV12-4	TRBD1	TRBJ1-1	many	CASRATGDGTEAFF	TGTGCCAGCAGAGCCACAGGGGATGGCACTGAAGCTTTCTTT
TRBV6-1	NA	TRBJ2-7	many	CASSPYGDFYEQYF	TGTGCCAGCAGTCCCTACGGAGATTTCTACGAGCAGTACTTC
TRBV24-1	NA	TRBJ1-5	NA	CATSDDRRDQPQHF	TGTGCCACCAGTGATGACAGGAGGGATCAGCCCCAGCATTTT
TRBV19	TRBD1	TRBJ1-2	few	CASEPGTGRRGYTF	TGTGCCAGCGAGCCCGGGACAGGGAGACGTGGCTACACCTTC
TRBV27	TRBD1	TRBJ1-2	few	CASSLRTGGGYTF	TGTGCCAGCAGTTTAAGGACAGGAGGAGGCTACACCTTC
TRBV7-8	NA	TRBJ2-5	NA	CASSRGRDLMETQYF	TGTGCCAGCAGCCGGGGAAGGGACTTGATGGAGACCCAGTACTTC
TRBV28	NA	TRBJ1-5	many	CASRQTRTGHSNQPQHF	TGTGCCAGCAGGCAGACTCGGACCGGGCATAGCAATCAGCCCCAGCATTTT
TRBV6-1	NA	TRBJ1-1	NA	CASSEGWAYTEAFF	TGTGCCAGCAGTGAAGGATGGGCTTACACTGAAGCTTTCTTT
TRBV7-2	TRBD1	TRBJ1-2	many	CASSGQGGSNYGYTF	TGTGCCAGCAGCGGACAGGGTGGATCTAACTATGGCTACACCTTC
TRBV2	NA	TRBJ1-1	many	CASVPDSMNTEAFF	TGTGCCAGCGTACCGGACAGTATGAACACTGAAGCTTTCTTT
TRBV24-1	TRBD2	TRBJ2-7	few	CATSDPVRTSGYEQYF	TGTGCCACCAGTGACCCAGTTCGGACTAGCGGCTACGAGCAGTACTTC
TRBV15	NA	TRBJ1-1	few	CATNPRGDTEAFF	TGTGCCACCAACCCCCGTGGGGACACTGAAGCTTTCTTT
TRBV15	NA	TRBJ1-1	few	CATSPGRSNTEAFF	TGTGCCACCAGTCCAGGTAGGTCGAACACTGAAGCTTTCTTT
TRBV24-1	TRBD1	TRBJ2-7	few	CATSDAGTGKYEQYF	TGTGCCACCAGTGATGCCGGGACAGGGAAATACGAGCAGTACTTC